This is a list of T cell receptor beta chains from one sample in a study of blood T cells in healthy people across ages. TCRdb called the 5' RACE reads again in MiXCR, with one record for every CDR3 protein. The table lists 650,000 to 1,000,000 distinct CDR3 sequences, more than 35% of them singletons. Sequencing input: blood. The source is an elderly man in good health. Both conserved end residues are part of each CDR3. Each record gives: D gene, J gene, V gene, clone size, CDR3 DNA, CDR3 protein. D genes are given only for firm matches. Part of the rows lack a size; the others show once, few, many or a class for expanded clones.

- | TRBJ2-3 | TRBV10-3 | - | TGTGCCATCAAGGCGGGGCAGGGTGGAGATACGCAGTATTTT | CAIKAGQGGDTQYF
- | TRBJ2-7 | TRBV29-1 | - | TGCAGCGTTGAGAGTGGCAGACTAACCTCTTCCTACAATGAGCAGTACTTC | CSVESGRLTSSYNEQYF
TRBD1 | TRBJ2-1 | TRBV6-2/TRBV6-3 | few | TGTGCCAGCAGGAGAATCGGGACAGGGGTCCCAAGTGAGCAGTTCTTC | CASRRIGTGVPSEQFF
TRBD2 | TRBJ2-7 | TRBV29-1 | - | TGCAGCGTTGTAAAGGGACTAGCGAACAATGAGCAGTACTTC | CSVVKGLANNEQYF
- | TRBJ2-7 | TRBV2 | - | TGTGCCAGCAGTGAAACTCCCTACGAGCAGTACTTC | CASSETPYEQYF
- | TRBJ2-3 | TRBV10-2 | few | TGCGCCAGCAGTGACATCCGCGATACGCAGTATTTT | CASSDIRDTQYF
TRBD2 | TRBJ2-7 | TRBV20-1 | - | TGCAGCCCGGGCCCTAGCGGTTCCTACGAGCAGTACTTC | CSPGPSGSYEQYF
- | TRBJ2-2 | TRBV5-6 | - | TGTGCCAGCAGCCTCAGCTCTGTTGGCGGGGAGCTGTTTTTT | CASSLSSVGGELFF
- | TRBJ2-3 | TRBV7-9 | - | TGTGCCAGCAGCCCCGGAGTCACAGGTACGCAGTATTTT | CASSPGVTGTQYF
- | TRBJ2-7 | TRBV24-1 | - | TGTGCCACCAGTGATCCTCTAGACGAGCAGTACTTC | CATSDPLDEQYF